This paragraph reports one T cell receptor beta chain. Its antigen is not identified. The data were taken from a study of vaccination effects on CD4 cells after COVID-19. Trimming left V 3 bases short and J 0 bases short, with 5 bases between. Germline CDR1 KGHSH, CDR2 LQKENI. CDR3 length equals 13 residues. Pools of viral peptides were used by the ViraFEST assay to expand antigen-specific CD4+ T cells ahead of sequencing. When less than 13 days of culture had elapsed, CD4+ T cells were isolated. Each vaccine recipient was nucleocapsid antibody negative and had no prior SARS-CoV-2 infection. The protocol was immunoSEQ multiplex PCR, while the TCRdb copy is restricted to in-frame clones and leaves out a portion. The sample lists 14,000 or so clones; approximately 82% were seen once.

Source: CD4+ T cells from PBMCs cultured with HCoV-229E spike peptides, taken before COVID-19 vaccination. V is TRBV18 and J is TRBJ1-1; D ambiguous. This clonotype originated in a human donor who received a COVID-19 vaccine. DNA of the CDR3: TGTGCCAGCTCACCGGAGCTGAACACTGAAGCTTTCTTT. Its protein is CASSPELNTEAFF.